Each of the 30 T cell receptor beta chains below was sequenced from the same sample in a study of T cell responses to AZD1222 COVID-19 vaccine. This table comes from immunoSEQ multiplex PCR, and its TCRdb copy is limited to in-frame clones, with some not included. Seen here are about 150,000 clones, about 90% observed once, and the top ten hold about 1.9%. This material consisted of peripheral blood, taken on day 0 of AZD1222 vaccination. These receptors all stem from an adult in good health.

This clone showed up just once. This chain links TRBV3-1 (or the pseudogene TRBV3-2) with TRBJ1-4, with 7 positions matching TRBD1. In germline, CDR1 is LGHDT, CDR2 YNNKEL (reference sequence). This CDR3 region has 15 residues. J gave up 7 bases and V 0 bases, and 5 bases lay outside the gene matches. The CDR3 reads CASSQDVEGAEKLFF. Written as DNA, the CDR3 is TGTGCCAGCAGCCAAGATGTAGAGGGGGCTGAAAAACTGTTTTTT.

The chain combines TRBV5-1 with TRBJ2-2; 13 bases map to TRBD2. The CDR3 has 18 residues. With 4 bases clipped from V and 5 bases from J, the junction kept 11 bases outside the gene matches. Per germline, CDR1 SGHRS and CDR2 YFSETQ. The CDR3 bases are TGCGCCAGCAGCCTTAGACTAGCGGGGGGCCCGGGAACCGGGGAGCTGTTTTTT. Protein sequence: CASSLRLAGGPGTGELFF.

This clone has only a few counts. This chain links TRBV6-5 with TRBJ1-6, with 8 bases matching TRBD1. Trimming cost V 5 bases and J 5 bases; bases outside gene matches: 5. The germline CDR1 and CDR2 sequences are MNHEY and SVGAGI. The CDR3 is made up of 15 amino acids. CDR3 DNA: TGTGCCAGCAGTAGACAGGGGTTCGATAATTCACCCCTCCACTTT. Translation gives CASSRQGFDNSPLHF.

In nucleotides, the CDR3 is TGTGCCACCAGCCCGTCGTTTGACCAAGAGACCCAGTACTTC. Its protein product is CATSPSFDQETQYF. V is TRBV24-1 and J is TRBJ2-5; D ambiguous. This CDR3 is built from 14 residues. V lost 7 bases and J lost 0, with 11 bases in between. The germline gives CDR1 KGHDR, CDR2 SFDVKD.

In this sample, this clone turned up once. This chain joins TRBV9 and TRBJ2-7, with TRBD1 matching over 7 bases. J was trimmed by 2 bases and V by 1 base; bases with no gene match: 6. The CDR3 is 15 residues long. Germline CDR1 and CDR2: SGDLS and YYNGEE. As DNA, the CDR3 is TGTGCCAGCAGCGTAAGGGCCGGGACAGCCTACGAGCAGTACTTC. It codes for CASSVRAGTAYEQYF.

This sequence joins TRBV11-2 and TRBJ1-6, with D unresolved. This CDR3 has 15 residues. Germline V gene sequence: CDR1 SGHAT, CDR2 FQNNGV. V dropped 6 bases and J dropped 9 bases, with 18 bases sitting between them. CDR3 sequence reads: CASSPREGLGSPLHF. The CDR3, as DNA: TGTGCCAGCAGTCCACGGGAGGGTCTGGGTTCACCCCTCCACTTT.

V usage is TRBV28 and J usage is TRBJ1-1, with 7 bases that match TRBD1. V gave up 3 bases and J gave up 7 bases; unmatched junction bases: 2. Per the germline V gene, CDR1 is MDHEN and CDR2 is SYDVKM. This CDR3 comprises 12 residues. The CDR3 protein is CASSLWTGEAFF. CDR3 nucleotides: TGTGCCAGCAGTTTGTGGACAGGTGAAGCTTTCTTT. The variable domain in full, completed from reference TRBV28 and TRBJ1-1, reads DVKVTQSSRYLVKRTGEKVFLECVQDMDHENMFWYRQDPGLGLRLIYFSYDVKMKEKGDIPEGYSVSREKKERFSLILESASTNQTSMYLCASSLWTGEAFFGQGTRLTVV.

This chain connects TRBV5-1 to TRBJ2-7, with D possibly being TRBD2 (5 bases). The germline V and J ends were trimmed by 0 bases and 4 bases, with 17 bases remaining between them. Germline-derived CDR1 and CDR2 are SGHRS and YFSETQ. The CDR3 extends over 16 amino acids. The CDR3 sequence: CASSLGRATGIYEQYF. The CDR3 DNA reads as TGCGCCAGCAGCTTGGGTAGGGCCACGGGGATATACGAGCAGTACTTC.

The chain couples TRBV18 to TRBJ2-3, with TRBD2 matching 8 bases. V gave up 3 bases and J gave up 2 bases; unmatched junction bases: 10. Per germline, CDR1 KGHSH and CDR2 LQKENI. CDR3 size: 17 residues. CDR3 nucleotides: TGTGCCAGCTCACCCCCTGGGCGGGGGGACCCCACAGATACGCAGTATTTT. Protein sequence: CASSPPGRGDPTDTQYF.

On this clone itself: Distinct nucleotide sequences in the sample also encode this CDR3. This chain links TRBV19 with TRBJ1-5; D gene uncertain. The V and J ends lost 3 bases and 7 bases respectively, with 10 bases between them. Germline assignment: CDR1 LNHDA and CDR2 SQIVND (reference sequence). This CDR3 contains 13 residues. The CDR3 DNA sequence: TGTGCCAGTAGTATTGAAGGTCGGCAGCCCCAGCATTTT. Translating gives CASSIEGRQPQHF.

The rearrangement uses TRBV7-9 and TRBJ1-2; D is uncertain. CDR1 and CDR2 from the germline V gene are SEHNR and FQNEAQ (reference sequence). V was clipped by 3 bases and J by 8 bases, with 16 bases between them. The CDR3 spans 14 residues. CDR3 loop: CASSFAAGRFGYTF. The DNA for the CDR3 is TGTGCCAGCAGCTTTGCCGCCGGACGCTTCGGCTACACCTTC.

V gene TRBV5-4 combines with J gene TRBJ2-6; no firm D call. V was shortened by 0 bases and J by 0 bases, with 7 bases between the two germline ends. This CDR3 comprises 16 residues. Germline V gives CDR1 SGHNT, CDR2 YYREEE (reference sequence). The CDR3 DNA reads TGTGCCAGCAGCTTGGCCACCTTCTCTGGGGCCAACGTCCTGACTTTC. This encodes CASSLATFSGANVLTF.

The chain is built from TRBV5-4 and TRBJ1-1; TRBD1 aligns across 9 bases. The CDR3 consists of 16 residues. Per germline, CDR1 SGHNT and CDR2 YYREEE (reference sequence). V dropped 0 bases and J dropped 4; count of bases not matched to a gene: 7. The CDR3 nucleotides read TGTGCCAGCAGCTTGGGCCGGACAGGGGCTCCCACTGAAGCTTTCTTT. It specifies CASSLGRTGAPTEAFF.

The V and J genes are TRBV30 and TRBJ2-7; D gene uncertain. The CDR3 covers 12 residues. Trimming cost V 0 bases and J 5 bases, with 8 bases left between them. Germline lookup yields CDR1 GTSNPN and CDR2 SVGIG (reference sequence). The CDR3 nucleotides are TGTGCCTGGAGTGTACTGGTCGACGAGCAGTACTTC. Its protein product is CAWSVLVDEQYF. Full variable domain (missing parts from reference TRBV30 and TRBJ2-7): SQTIHQWPATLVQPVGSPLSLECTVEGTSNPNLYWYRQAAGRGLQLLFYSVGIGQISSEVPQNLSASRPQDRQFILSSKKLLLSDSGFYLCAWSVLVDEQYFGPGTRLTVT.

This clone has a single count. The V call is TRBV19, the J call TRBJ1-2; D possibly corresponds to TRBD1 (5 bases). The V and J ends lost 0 bases and 4 bases respectively, with 9 bases between them. The CDR3 spans 14 residues. CDR1 LNHDA and CDR2 SQIVND come from the germline V gene (reference sequence). CDR3 DNA: TGTGCCAGTAGTATAGAGGGGACCCCCTATGGCTACACCTTC. It translates to CASSIEGTPYGYTF.

The chain combines TRBV4-2 with TRBJ2-1; 10 nucleotides line up with TRBD1. Germline V CDR1 and CDR2: LGHNA, YNFKEQ. V was clipped by 4 bases and J by 3 bases; unmatched bases: 9. CDR3 length equals 17 residues. CDR3 sequence (DNA): TGTGCCAGCAGCCCGGACGGTCGGACAGGGGGCTACAATGAGCAGTTCTTC. It codes for CASSPDGRTGGYNEQFF.

The V call is TRBV9, the J call TRBJ2-2, with 10 bases aligning to TRBD1. Trimming took 3 bases from V and 0 from J; bases not matched to a gene: 2. The CDR3 loop spans 16 amino acids. Germline V gives CDR1 SGDLS, CDR2 YYNGEE. CDR3 DNA sequence: TGTGCCAGCAGCGCCGGGACAGGGGCGAACACCGGGGAGCTGTTTTTT. Protein: CASSAGTGANTGELFF.

In DNA, the CDR3 is TGCGCCAGCAGCCCACAGACAGGGTACGAGCAGTACTTC. Its translation is CASSPQTGYEQYF. The V call is TRBV4-3, the J call TRBJ2-7; 7 nucleotides align to TRBD1. The ends lost 4 bases at V and 4 bases at J; junction bases unmatched: 4. The germline gives CDR1 LGHNA, CDR2 YSLEER. This CDR3 is built from 13 residues.

The gene calls are TRBV5-1 and TRBJ2-3; D is uncertain. V shed 0 bases and J shed 2 bases, with 7 bases lying between them. The CDR3 consists of 14 residues. The germline gives CDR1 SGHRS, CDR2 YFSETQ. The CDR3 DNA reads TGCGCCAGCAGCTTGGGTTCCCACACAGATACGCAGTATTTT. Its translation: CASSLGSHTDTQYF.

V is TRBV20-1 and J is TRBJ1-2; 7 nucleotides match TRBD1. Germline values: CDR1 DFQATT, CDR2 SNEGSKA (reference sequence). The CDR3 runs 14 residues. V lost 3 bases to trimming and J lost 8 bases; unmatched junction nucleotides: 12. CDR3 nucleotide sequence: TGCAGTGCTAGTTCCGGGACAGTCGACCGAGGCTACACCTTC. Translating gives CSASSGTVDRGYTF.

The rearrangement joins TRBV4-1 to TRBJ2-5, with unresolved D. CDR3 length equals 13 residues. CDR1 MGHRA and CDR2 YSYEKL come from the germline V gene. V shed 3 bases and J shed 3 bases, with 8 bases lying between them. CDR3 nucleotide sequence: TGCGCCAGCAGCCATTGGGGTGAAGAGACCCAGTACTTC. Translated, it gives CASSHWGEETQYF.

This clone appeared once. J is TRBJ2-3 and V is TRBV11-3; TRBD1 agrees at 8 bases. Germline CDR1 SGHNT, CDR2 YENEEA. The CDR3 has 15 residues. J lost 0 bases, V lost 1 base, and 0 bases had no gene match. The chain's CDR3 is CASSLGQGSTDTQYF. For the CDR3, the DNA is TGTGCCAGCAGCTTAGGACAGGGGAGCACAGATACGCAGTATTTT.

V and J are TRBV6-2 or TRBV6-3 and TRBJ2-2; TRBD2 agrees at 11 bases. With V trimmed by 6 bases and J by 8 bases, 8 bases remained unmatched. The CDR3 is 15 residues long. The germline V gene has CDR1 MNHEY and CDR2 SVGEGT. DNA of the CDR3: TGTGCCAGCAGCCTAGCGGGGGGCCGTTTGGGGGAGCTGTTTTTT. Amino acids: CASSLAGGRLGELFF.

The chain joins TRBV5-4 to TRBJ1-6, with 9 bases aligning to TRBD1. The V gene end was trimmed by 3 bases and the J gene end by 6 bases; junction bases not matched to a gene: 16. CDR3 length equals 19 residues. The V gene's germline CDR1 is SGHNT and CDR2 YYREEE (reference sequence). The CDR3 nucleotides read TGTGCCAGCAGCTCCTTGCCGGCTTGGGGACAGGGTACTAATTCACCCCTCCACTTT. Amino acids: CASSSLPAWGQGTNSPLHF.

The genes are TRBV10-3 and TRBJ2-7; the match to TRBD2 covers 11 bases. Germline-derived CDR1 and CDR2 are ENHRY and SYGVKD. This CDR3 is 15 amino acids long. V shed 8 bases and J 6 bases; nucleotides not matched to a gene: 12. The CDR3 nucleotides read TGTGCCATCGCCCTAGCGGGGGGTCCCCTACGCGAGCAGTACTTC. It yields the protein CAIALAGGPLREQYF.

The genes are TRBV6-5 and TRBJ2-1; 11 bases fit TRBD1. Per germline, CDR1 MNHEY and CDR2 SVGAGI. This CDR3 contains 14 residues. V lost 6 bases to trimming and J lost 4 bases; unmatched junction nucleotides: 2. In DNA, the CDR3 is TGTGCCAGCAGCCGGGACAGGGGGTACAATGAGCAGTTCTTC. Translating gives CASSRDRGYNEQFF.

The chain joins TRBV6-5 to TRBJ1-2; 8 nucleotides match TRBD1. This CDR3 is 14 amino acids long. Per germline, CDR1 MNHEY and CDR2 SVGAGI. The trim removed 7 bases at V and 7 bases at J, leaving 11 bases unmatched. CDR3: CASNTGQGAIGYTF. The DNA for the CDR3 is TGTGCCAGCAATACGGGGCAGGGGGCAATTGGCTACACCTTC.

In DNA, the CDR3 is TGTGCTAGTGGTTTGGCTCTAGCGGGGGCCACAGATACGCAGTATTTT. This encodes CASGLALAGATDTQYF. The chain recombines TRBV12-5 with TRBJ2-3; 10 bases agree with TRBD2. CDR3 length: 16 residues. Germline-derived CDR1 and CDR2 are LGHNT and FRNRAP. With V trimmed by 1 base and J by 2 bases, 3 bases remained unmatched.

The CDR3 bases are TGTGCCAGCAGCCCAGAGCCAGTCCCCCTCTCCTACGAGCAGTACTTC. This encodes CASSPEPVPLSYEQYF. The chain carries TRBV5-5 and TRBJ2-7, with no clear D. The CDR3 spans 16 residues. CDR1 SGHKS and CDR2 YYEKEE come from the germline V gene (reference sequence). Trimming took off 4 bases at V and 0 bases at J, with 17 bases between the two ends.

DNA for the CDR3: TGTGCCAGCAGTTTAAGGGGGACAGAAAACACCGGGGAGCTGTTTTTT. Encoded protein: CASSLRGTENTGELFF. V and J are TRBV27 and TRBJ2-2; 7 bases match TRBD1. This CDR3 is built from 16 residues. Germline trimming cut 2 bases from V and 2 bases from J; bases unmatched to any gene: 5. Germline CDR1 and CDR2: MNHEY and SMNVEV (reference sequence).